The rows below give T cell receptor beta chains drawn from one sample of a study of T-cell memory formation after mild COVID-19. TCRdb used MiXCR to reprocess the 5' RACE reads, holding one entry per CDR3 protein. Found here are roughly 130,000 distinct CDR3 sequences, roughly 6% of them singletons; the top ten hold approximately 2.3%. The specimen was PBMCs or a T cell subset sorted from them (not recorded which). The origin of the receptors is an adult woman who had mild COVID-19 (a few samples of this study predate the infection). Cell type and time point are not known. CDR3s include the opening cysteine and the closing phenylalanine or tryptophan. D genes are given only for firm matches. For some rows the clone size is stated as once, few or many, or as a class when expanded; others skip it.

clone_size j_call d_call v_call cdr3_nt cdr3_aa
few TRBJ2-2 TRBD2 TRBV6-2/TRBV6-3 TGTGCCAGCCTACCTACCGGATTGGGGGGGAGCGGGGAGCTGTTTTTT CASLPTGLGGSGELFF
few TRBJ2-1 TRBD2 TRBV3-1 TGTGCCAGCAGGCAGGCGGGGCTAGCGGTGGGTGAGCAGTTCTTC CASRQAGLAVGEQFF
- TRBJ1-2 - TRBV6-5 TGTGCCAGCAGTTACTCCCGAATGTTAGGCTATGGCTACACCTTC CASSYSRMLGYGYTF
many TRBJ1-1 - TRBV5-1 TGCGCCAGCAGCCGTAGCGGCACAGGGATAAAGAACACTGAAGCTTTCTTT CASSRSGTGIKNTEAFF
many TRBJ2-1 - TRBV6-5 TGTGCCAGCAGTACGGGTGGGGATTACAATGAGCAGTTCTTC CASSTGGDYNEQFF
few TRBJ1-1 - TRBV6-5 TGTGCCAGCAGTCGGGACGTCAACACTGAAGCTTTCTTT CASSRDVNTEAFF
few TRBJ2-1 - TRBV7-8 TGTGCCAGCACCCACCGAGGTCAGGGGGGCCTCTCCTACAATGAGCAGTTCTTC CASTHRGQGGLSYNEQFF
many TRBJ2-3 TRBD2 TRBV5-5 TGTGCCAGCAGCTTGGAGGCTAGCGGGAGCGTCACAGATACGCAGTATTTT CASSLEASGSVTDTQYF
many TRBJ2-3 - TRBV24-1 TGTGCCACCAGTGACCCCAGGGGAACAGATACGCAGTATTTT CATSDPRGTDTQYF
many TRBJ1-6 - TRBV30 TGTGCCTGGAGTGTACAGGGCCTCGAGAATTCACCCCTCCACTTT CAWSVQGLENSPLHF
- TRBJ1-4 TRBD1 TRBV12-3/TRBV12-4 TGTGCCAGCAGGGACAGGGCCACTAATGAAAAACTGTTTTTT CASRDRATNEKLFF
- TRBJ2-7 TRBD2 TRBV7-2 TGTGCCAGCAGCTTAGAACCGCGGACGAGCGGGAGGCCGGGGGAGCAGTACTTC CASSLEPRTSGRPGEQYF
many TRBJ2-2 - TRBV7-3 TGTGCCAGCAGAAAGCTGCCTGAATCCGGGGAGCTGTTTTTT CASRKLPESGELFF
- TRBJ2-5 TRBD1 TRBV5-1 TGCGCCAGCAGCGCAAGGACAGGGACTTCCCGAGAGACCCAGTACTTC CASSARTGTSRETQYF
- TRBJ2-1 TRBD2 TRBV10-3 TGTGCCATCGGGACCCACGCGGGAGGGCCCAATGAGCAGTTCTTC CAIGTHAGGPNEQFF
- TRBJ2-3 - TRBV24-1 TGTGCCACCCGGGAAGGGACCTATAGCACAGATACGCAGTATTTT CATREGTYSTDTQYF
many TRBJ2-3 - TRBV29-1 TGCAGCGCTCCGTTGGGGGGGCGACGGGGGTCCGATACGCAGTATTTT CSAPLGGRRGSDTQYF